Listed below are T cell receptor beta chains from one sample, sequenced in a study of cytomegalovirus exposure and HLA in healthy donors. Assay: immunoSEQ multiplex PCR; the TCRdb copy retains only in-frame clones and omits some. This sample has approximately 89,000 clones, with approximately 81% found just once. Sample: PBMCs. All receptors come from a man aged 40-49 years in good health and CMV-seropositive. Each CDR3 is given with its conserved first and last residue. The D gene is left open where the match is weak. Clone size is stated in some rows and not others, as once, few, many or a class when expanded.

NA	NA	TRBV2	TRBJ1-5	TGTGCCAGCAGTGGCCCCACAGCTAGCAATCAGCCCCAGCATTTT	CASSGPTASNQPQHF
NA	TRBD2	TRBV5-1	TRBJ2-3	TGCGCCAGCTCTAGCGGCAGTCCCCAGGATACGCAGTATTTT	CASSSGSPQDTQYF
NA	TRBD1	TRBV6-1	TRBJ1-1	TGTGCCAGCAGTTTCCGGGACAGGGTAACTGAAGCTTTCTTT	CASSFRDRVTEAFF
NA	TRBD1	TRBV12-5	TRBJ2-3	TGTGCTAGTGGTCGAGGACAGGGGAGAACAGATACGCAGTATTTT	CASGRGQGRTDTQYF
NA	NA	TRBV5-4	TRBJ2-7	TGTGCCAGCAGCTTGGGCCCAGTGGACGAGCAGTACTTC	CASSLGPVDEQYF
NA	NA	TRBV10-3	TRBJ2-6	TGTGCCATCAGTGAGTCGGAGGACAGCTCTGGGGCCAACGTCCTGACTTTC	CAISESEDSSGANVLTF
NA	NA	TRBV14	TRBJ2-7	TGTGCCAGCAGCCAAGTCGGGAGAACGGGCGAGCAGTACTTC	CASSQVGRTGEQYF
NA	NA	TRBV7-9	TRBJ1-6	TGTGCCAGCAGCGACTCCGTGGCACCCCTCCACTTT	CASSDSVAPLHF
NA	NA	TRBV6-1	TRBJ1-5	TGTGCCAGCAGTGGACAGGATAATCAGCCCCAGCATTTT	CASSGQDNQPQHF
NA	TRBD2	TRBV5-1	TRBJ2-3	TGCGCCGGATCCCTGGGGGGGGACCGCACAGATACGCAGTATTTT	CAGSLGGDRTDTQYF
once	NA	TRBV25-1	TRBJ2-3	TGTGCCAGCAGTGAATTGGTCCCTACTAGCACAGATACGCAGTATTTT	CASSELVPTSTDTQYF
NA	TRBD1	TRBV23-1	TRBJ2-2	TGCGCCAGCAGTCAACCAGGACAGGGGGTGGCCGGGGAGCTGTTTTTT	CASSQPGQGVAGELFF
NA	NA	TRBV20-1	TRBJ2-1	TGCAGTGCTAGAGATCGACTAGAGCAGTTCTTC	CSARDRLEQFF
few	TRBD1	TRBV15	TRBJ2-5	TGTGCCACCAGCAGATTAGCCGGGACAGGGGAAGAGACCCAGTACTTC	CATSRLAGTGEETQYF
NA	NA	TRBV27	TRBJ1-1	TGTGCCAACTACAGGGAGGGAGGGACTGAAGCTTTCTTT	CANYREGGTEAFF
NA	NA	TRBV5-1	TRBJ2-4	TGCGCCAGCAGCTTGAATAACCTCGGGAGCGATCCGGCCTTGCCCAAAAACATCCAGTACTTC	CASSLNNLGSDPALPKNIQYF
NA	TRBD1	TRBV9	TRBJ2-7	TGTGCCAGCAGCGTAGCGGGGACAGGAGACTACGAGCAGTACTTC	CASSVAGTGDYEQYF
few	TRBD1	TRBV5-1	TRBJ2-1	TGCGCCAGCAGCTTAACACAGGGGAATTACAATGAGCAGTTCTTC	CASSLTQGNYNEQFF
once	NA	TRBV10-2	TRBJ1-5	TGCGCCAGCAGTGAGGGGGCAAGGGGGAGCAATCAGCCCCAGCATTTT	CASSEGARGSNQPQHF
NA	NA	TRBV7-8	TRBJ2-7	TGTGCCAGCAGCTTAGCTTCGCTAGCGTACGAGCAGTACTTC	CASSLASLAYEQYF
NA	NA	TRBV7-2	TRBJ2-7	TGTGCCAGCAGCTTAGATGGTGGAGTCTACGAGCAGTACTTC	CASSLDGGVYEQYF
NA	TRBD1	TRBV6-6	TRBJ1-5	TGTGCCAGCAGCGGAGGGACAGGCCTAGTGCAGCCCCAGCATTTT	CASSGGTGLVQPQHF
NA	TRBD1	TRBV5-6	TRBJ1-6	TGTGCCAGCAGCTCTACAGGGGGGTACTCACCCCTCCACTTT	CASSSTGGYSPLHF
NA	NA	TRBV7-9	TRBJ1-1	TGTGCCAGCAGCTTGAACAGGGCTAATGAAGCTTTCTTT	CASSLNRANEAFF
NA	TRBD1	TRBV6-5	TRBJ2-7	TGTGCCAGCAGGGACAGGGGAGCTGGCGAGCAGTACTTC	CASRDRGAGEQYF
NA	TRBD2	TRBV6-1	TRBJ2-1	TGTGCCAGCAGTGAAGCAGTGGGAGGGTTCAATGAGCAGTTCTTC	CASSEAVGGFNEQFF
few	TRBD2	TRBV6-1	TRBJ2-7	TGTGCCAGCAGTAAGCGGGAGGGCGACGAGCAGTACTTC	CASSKREGDEQYF
NA	NA	TRBV15	TRBJ1-6	TGTGCCACCAGCAACCCCAGGGACACTAATTCACCCCTCCACTTT	CATSNPRDTNSPLHF
NA	NA	TRBV9	TRBJ2-5	TGTGCCAGCAGCCCTCAATTCCAAATCGGGGAGACCCAGTACTTC	CASSPQFQIGETQYF
NA	TRBD1	TRBV6-1	TRBJ2-5	TGTGCCAGCAGGGGATGGGGACAGCAAGAGACCCAGTACTTC	CASRGWGQQETQYF
once	NA	TRBV18	TRBJ2-3	TGTGCCAGCTCACCTTACCCCAAGACAGGCTACGGGAATACGCAGTATTTT	CASSPYPKTGYGNTQYF
NA	NA	TRBV4-2	TRBJ2-7	TGTGCCAGCAGCCGGGACAAGTACTACGAGCAGTACTTC	CASSRDKYYEQYF
NA	TRBD1	TRBV5-6	TRBJ2-7	TGTGCCAGCAGCTCGTACAGGGGTAAAATTTACGAGCAGTACTTC	CASSSYRGKIYEQYF
NA	TRBD2	TRBV6-6	TRBJ2-3	TGTGCCAGCATTACGGGGGGGTCAGATACGCAGTATTTT	CASITGGSDTQYF
NA	TRBD1	TRBV10-1	TRBJ1-2	TGCGCCATGCCCGGGACAGGGGCCGGTGGCTACACCTTC	CAMPGTGAGGYTF
once	NA	TRBV2	TRBJ2-7	TGTGCCAGCTCCAGCGGGCCCCTCTACGAGCAGTACTTC	CASSSGPLYEQYF
NA	TRBD2	TRBV27	TRBJ2-3	TGTGCCAGCAGACCGATTAGCGGGAGCGTTACAGATACGCAGTATTTT	CASRPISGSVTDTQYF
NA	TRBD1	TRBV7-3	TRBJ2-2	TGTGCCAGCAGCTGGACAGGGGCCTCGAACACCGGGGAGCTGTTTTTT	CASSWTGASNTGELFF
NA	NA	TRBV27	TRBJ1-2	TGTGCCAGCAGACGGGACATAGCTAACTATGGCTACACCTTC	CASRRDIANYGYTF
few	TRBD2	TRBV6-1	TRBJ2-5	TGTGCCAGCAGTGATGTAGCGGGAGGGTTGGAGACCCAGTACTTC	CASSDVAGGLETQYF
NA	NA	TRBV9	TRBJ2-5	TGTGCCAGCAGCGTGGGCGGGGCAGAGACCCAGTACTTC	CASSVGGAETQYF
NA	NA	TRBV6-1	TRBJ1-5	TGTGCCAGCAGTGAAGCTGGACTGATCAATCAGCCCCAGCATTTT	CASSEAGLINQPQHF